This passage covers 23 T cell receptor beta chains from one sample sequenced in a study of T-cell reconstitution after alpha-beta-depleted transplantation in children. Unique molecular identifiers were used in preparing the TCRbeta library. MiXCR, run by TCRdb on the PCR reads, gives a single entry per CDR3 protein. This repertoire shows 450,000 to 550,000 distinct CDR3 sequences, about an eighth found once; its top ten account for 14%. Here the sequenced sample was PBMCs, mostly from graft donor cells, taken 180 days after TCRalphabeta/CD19-depleted stem cell transplant. The receptor set was obtained from a female patient aged 2 to 10 who had a stem cell transplant for aplastic anemia, so the T cells may come from the graft donor.

The chain links TRBV10-3 to TRBJ2-7; TRBD1 aligns across 7 bases. After removal of 4 bases from V and 2 bases from J, the junction contained 5 bases not matched to a gene. Germline V lookup: CDR1 ENHRY, CDR2 SYGVKD. The CDR3 spans 14 residues. The CDR3 DNA reads as TGTGCCATCAGTGGAAACAGGGGCCCCTACGAGCAGTACGTC. Translating it yields CAISGNRGPYEQYV.

This clonotype was detected many times. This sequence joins TRBV28 and TRBJ1-5; tentative D call: TRBD1 (5 bases). V lost 2 bases to trimming and J lost 2 bases, with 7 bases between them. Germline assignment: CDR1 MDHEN and CDR2 SYDVKM. The CDR3 extends over 14 amino acids. The CDR3 loop is CASSLGGGNQPQHF. DNA of the CDR3: TGTGCCAGCAGTTTAGGGGGGGGCAATCAGCCCCAGCATTTT.

Only a few counts were recorded for this clonotype. V and J are TRBV28 and TRBJ1-2; possibly TRBD1 for D (5 bases). CDR1 is MDHEN and CDR2 is SYDVKM in the germline V gene. V lost 5 bases, J lost 7 bases, and 14 bases lay in between. CDR3 size: 13 residues. The CDR3 DNA is TGTGCCAGCAGTGGCCAGGGCTCTAGTGGCTACACCTTC. Protein sequence: CASSGQGSSGYTF.

The V call is TRBV27, the J call TRBJ2-1; TRBD2 agrees at 12 bases. From germline, CDR1 is MNHEY and CDR2 SMNVEV (reference sequence). V shed 4 bases and J 4 bases; nucleotides not matched to a gene: 2. This CDR3 has 15 residues. The CDR3 protein is CASSWGLAGYNEQFF. CDR3 in DNA: TGTGCCAGCAGTTGGGGACTAGCGGGTTACAATGAGCAGTTCTTC.

The genes are TRBV9 and TRBJ1-5; D call uncertain. V was trimmed by 0 bases and J by 11 bases, leaving 12 bases between them. The germline gives CDR1 SGDLS, CDR2 YYNGEE. This CDR3 contains 13 residues. This CDR3 reads CASSVDLTAAQHF. DNA of the CDR3: TGTGCCAGCAGCGTAGATCTCACAGCGGCCCAGCATTTT. The variable domain in full, with the rest retrieved from reference TRBV9 and TRBJ1-5, is DSGVTQTPKHLITATGQRVTLRCSPRSGDLSVYWYQQSLDQGLQFLIQYYNGEERAKGNILERFSAQQFPDLHSELNLSSLELGDSALYFCASSVDLTAAQHFGDGTRLSIL.

This clonotype was seen a few times. At one of its ends the junction is not consistent with the germline gene, which may arise from a read error. The V gene is TRBV27, the J gene TRBJ2-7; 10 bases match TRBD2. The CDR3 is made up of 11 amino acids. Germline V gives CDR1 MNHEY, CDR2 SMNVEV (reference sequence). The CDR3 is CASQGASGRFF. The CDR3 DNA is TGTGCCAGCCAGGGGGCTAGCGGGAGATTCTTC.

This clonotype was recorded only once. V is TRBV6-1 and J is TRBJ1-5, with 7 positions matching TRBD1. The CDR3 consists of 17 residues. The germline V gene encodes CDR1 MNHNS and CDR2 SASEGT. V lost 7 bases, J lost 2 bases, and 14 bases stayed unmatched. CDR3 coding DNA: TGTGCCAGCACTCCCCGTCCAAGAGACAGGGGCAATCAGCCCCAGCATTTT. This translates into CASTPRPRDRGNQPQHF.

The rearrangement joins TRBV20-1 to TRBJ1-4; 9 positions match TRBD1. The CDR3 runs to 13 residues. CDR1 DFQATT and CDR2 SNEGSKA come from the germline V gene (reference sequence). V was pared by 6 bases and J by 6 bases, with 5 bases of the junction left unmatched. The CDR3 protein is CSAPGTGYEKLFF. The DNA of the CDR3 is TGCAGTGCGCCCGGGACAGGGTATGAAAAACTGTTTTTT.

This clonotype was seen more than once but under ten times. The chain recombines TRBV4-3 with TRBJ2-5; 7 nucleotides agree with TRBD1. The length of the CDR3 is 15 residues. The trim removed 1 base at V and 5 bases at J, leaving 7 bases unmatched. Per germline, CDR1 LGHNA and CDR2 YSLEER. In DNA form, the CDR3 reads TGCGCCAGCAGCCAAGTTAGGGGGCGGATGGAGACCCAGTACTTC. Its protein product is CASSQVRGRMETQYF.

This clonotype was observed at least ten times. J is TRBJ1-5 and V is TRBV20-1; maybe TRBD1 (5 bases). Germline values: CDR1 DFQATT, CDR2 SNEGSKA (reference sequence). The CDR3 totals 15 residues. V shed 2 bases and J shed 5 bases, with 16 bases lying between them. The CDR3 loop is CSARTSRGRDQPQHF. Written as DNA, the CDR3 is TGCAGTGCTAGAACTTCTCGGGGACGGGATCAGCCCCAGCATTTT.

As for this clonotype: This may be a read error, as it is one base from a much larger clone. Here the CDR3 reads CASSGLAGADTQYF. For the CDR3, the DNA is TGTGCCAGCAGTGGACTAGCGGGGGCAGATACGCAGTATTTT. J is TRBJ2-3 and V is TRBV6-1; TRBD2 matches 12 bases. The ends lost 4 bases at V and 4 bases at J; junction bases unmatched: 0. CDR3 size: 14 residues. The germline V gene has CDR1 MNHNS and CDR2 SASEGT.

This clonotype was detected only a few times. The J gene is TRBJ2-1, the V gene TRBV28; D may be TRBD2 (5 bases). This CDR3 is built from 15 residues. Trimming pared 5 bases from V and 2 bases from J, leaving 13 bases between. Germline-derived CDR1 and CDR2 are MDHEN and SYDVKM. The CDR3 DNA sequence: TGTGCCAGCAGTCGATCGGACTTCACCTACAATGAGCAGTTCTTC. Amino acid sequence: CASSRSDFTYNEQFF.

The rearrangement joins TRBV3-1 to TRBJ2-7; TRBD2 agrees at 12 bases. Germline V CDR1 and CDR2: LGHDT, YNNKEL (reference sequence). There are 21 residues in the CDR3. V gave up 0 bases and J gave up 6 bases; unmatched junction bases: 21. The CDR3 region is CASSQDGWRTSGTPARGEQYV. The CDR3 DNA sequence: TGTGCCAGCAGCCAAGACGGCTGGAGGACTAGCGGGACCCCGGCGAGGGGCGAGCAGTACGTC.

This clonotype was observed many times. The chain uses TRBV7-8 and TRBJ2-7; 11 bases line up with TRBD1. V gave up 9 bases and J gave up 5 bases; unmatched junction bases: 9. Germline CDR1 reads SGHVS; CDR2 reads FQNEAQ. CDR3 length: 14 residues. CDR3 DNA: TGTGCCAGAGATCCGGGACAGGGGGTCAACGAGCAGTACTTC. Translated: CARDPGQGVNEQYF.

The J gene is TRBJ2-2, the V gene TRBV10-3; D is unresolved. Germline V gene lookup returns CDR1 ENHRY and CDR2 SYGVKD. V was cut by 7 bases and J by 3 bases, with 6 bases left in between. This CDR3 has 12 amino acids. The CDR3 DNA reads as TGTGCCATCAATGGGGACACCGGGGAGCTGTTTTTT. It specifies CAINGDTGELFF.

This clonotype was counted many times. V is TRBV12-3 or TRBV12-4 and J is TRBJ2-1; 9 positions match TRBD2. The CDR3 runs to 17 residues. V lost 5 bases and J lost 5; bases outside the gene matches: 13. The CDR3 region is CASSNPLAGAFDNEQFF. CDR3 bases: TGTGCCAGCAGTAACCCCTTAGCGGGAGCGTTTGACAATGAGCAGTTCTTC.

This clonotype showed up many times. The chain couples TRBV10-3 to TRBJ2-3; 10 bases are a match to TRBD2. The CDR3 has 17 residues. Germline CDR1 and CDR2: ENHRY and SYGVKD. Unmatched junction bases numbered 7, after V lost 2 bases and J lost 2 bases. CDR3 nucleotides: TGTGCCATCAGTGAGCGGGGACTAGCGTTTTCCACAGATACGCAGTATTTT. Translating it yields CAISERGLAFSTDTQYF.

This clonotype has only a few counts. V is TRBV6-2 or TRBV6-3 and J is TRBJ2-1; TRBD2 matches at 8 bases. V shed 1 base and J 0 bases; nucleotides not matched to a gene: 5. Germline-derived CDR1 and CDR2 are MNHEY and SVGEGT. The CDR3 sequence is 17 residues long. The CDR3 loop is CASSYYGLAYSYNEQFF. CDR3 DNA: TGTGCCAGCAGTTACTACGGACTAGCCTACTCCTACAATGAGCAGTTCTTC.

The chain employs TRBV4-3 and TRBJ2-3; TRBD2 matches 7 bases. V shed 4 bases, J shed 6 bases, and the junction held 10 bases outside the gene matches. This CDR3 spans 15 amino acids. Per the germline V gene, CDR1 is LGHNA and CDR2 is YSLEER. The CDR3 DNA reads TGCGCCAGCAGCCGGCGTCTAGCGGAGGGGGATACGCAGTATTTT. It yields the protein CASSRRLAEGDTQYF.

This clonotype was picked up many times. The chain recombines TRBV12-3 or TRBV12-4 with TRBJ2-3, with 8 bases identical to TRBD1. Trimming cost V 3 bases and J 5 bases; bases outside gene matches: 10. The CDR3 has 16 residues. The CDR3 DNA reads TGTGCCAGCAGTTTCTACAGGGGGAGTTTGTTAGATACGCAGTATTTT. Encoded protein: CASSFYRGSLLDTQYF.

The J gene is TRBJ2-5, the V gene TRBV6-1; possibly TRBD1 for D (5 bases). Germline V gene data show CDR1 as MNHNS and CDR2 as SASEGT. With 8 bases removed from V and 5 bases from J, the gap between germline ends came to 18 bases. The CDR3 is 14 residues long. The CDR3 DNA follows: TGTGCCAGCGCCGGGCCCTGGGGCGAGGAGACCCAGTACTTC. Amino acids: CASAGPWGEETQYF.

This clonotype occurred a few times. This sequence joins TRBV29-1 and TRBJ2-3; 9 bases map to TRBD2. CDR1 is SQVTM and CDR2 is ANQGSEA in the germline V gene. The CDR3 consists of 16 residues. Unmatched junction bases numbered 13, after V lost 7 bases and J lost 2 bases. In DNA, the CDR3 is TGCAGCGCCGGAAGGACTAGCGTTTCTATCACAGATACGCAGTATTTT. This sequence encodes CSAGRTSVSITDTQYF.

The genes are TRBV12-3 or TRBV12-4 and TRBJ1-6; a possible D gene is TRBD1 (6 bases). The CDR3 is 16 residues long. The ends were cut back, 3 bases at V and 9 bases at J, with 18 bases in the middle. CDR3 sequence (DNA): TGTGCCAGCAGTTTGGCTCACAGGGAAAAGAGTTCACCCCTCCACTTT. Its translation: CASSLAHREKSSPLHF.